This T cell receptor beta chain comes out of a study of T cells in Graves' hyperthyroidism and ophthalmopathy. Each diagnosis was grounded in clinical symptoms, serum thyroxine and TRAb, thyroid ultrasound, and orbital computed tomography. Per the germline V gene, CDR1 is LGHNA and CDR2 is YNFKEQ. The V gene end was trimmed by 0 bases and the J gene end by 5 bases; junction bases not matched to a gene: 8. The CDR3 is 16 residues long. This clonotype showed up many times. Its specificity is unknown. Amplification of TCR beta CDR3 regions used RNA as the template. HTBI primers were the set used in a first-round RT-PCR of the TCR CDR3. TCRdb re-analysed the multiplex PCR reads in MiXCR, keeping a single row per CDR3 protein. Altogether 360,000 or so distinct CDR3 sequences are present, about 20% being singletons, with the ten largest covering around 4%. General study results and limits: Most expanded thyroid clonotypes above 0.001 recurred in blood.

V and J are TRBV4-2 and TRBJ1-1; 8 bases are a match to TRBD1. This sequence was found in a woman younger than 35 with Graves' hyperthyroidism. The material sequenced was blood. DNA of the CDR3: TGTGCCAGCAGCCAAGATCTAAGACAGGGGTGGACTGAAGCTTTCTTT. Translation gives CASSQDLRQGWTEAFF.